This T cell receptor (beta chain) was sequenced for a study of cytomegalovirus exposure and HLA in healthy donors. As for the study in general: Early on, a data release was issued that held roughly 80 million unique TCRs from HLA-typed donors. Study findings and constraints: Apart from CMV serostatus, no immune exposure information was available. The authors excluded some V segments, including TRBV6-2 and TRBV6-3, as indistinguishable. A previous analysis found most TCR beta V segments productive roughly 87% or roughly 30% of the time.

The CDR3 is 13 amino acids. V was pared by 3 bases and J by 3 bases, with 10 bases between. CDR1 and CDR2 from the germline V gene are SGHNT and YYREEE (reference sequence). The PCR used 60 Vbeta and 13 Jbeta primers. TCRdb's table, derived via immunoSEQ multiplex PCR, lists solely in-frame clones and lacks some. The repertoire includes about 140,000 clones, roughly 73% of them detected once, and about 3% sits in the top ten. As to this clone: The antigen is not known.

The chain is built from TRBV5-4 and TRBJ2-7, with no clear D. The TCR comes from a middle-aged man in good health and CMV-seronegative. Sequenced material: PBMCs. Here the CDR3 reads CASSWSADYEQYF. Written as DNA, the CDR3 is TGTGCCAGCAGCTGGTCGGCGGACTACGAGCAGTACTTC.